The source of this T cell receptor (beta chain) is a study of OX40 agonist ivuxolimab in advanced cancers. Measured with immunoSEQ multiplex PCR; TCRdb has only the in-frame clones, and not every one. The table shows about 75,000 clones, with approximately 90% occurring only once. Notes on the study in general: Both blood CD4+ and CD8+ T cells showed clonal growth by week 6 at 0.1 to 3.0 mg/kg.

The CDR3 runs 14 residues. Trimming stripped 0 bases from V and 5 bases from J, with 11 bases between. Germline CDR1 and CDR2: SGHRS and YFSETQ. With regard to this clone: Its antigen is as yet unknown.

This clonotype was obtained from an adult with an advanced solid tumor such as melanoma, head and neck, liver or kidney cancer. The sample in question was CD4+ or CD8+ T cells sorted from blood, obtained in a trial of the OX40 agonist ivuxolimab. The chain couples TRBV5-1 to TRBJ2-5; D gene uncertain. DNA of the CDR3: TGCGCCAGCAGCTTGGTGTGGGCGGCGGAGACCCAGTACTTC. As protein: CASSLVWAAETQYF.